The sequence of this T cell receptor beta chain was determined in a study of cytomegalovirus exposure and HLA in healthy donors. This clone turned up a few times. PCR primers comprised 60 Vbeta and 13 Jbeta primers. Profiling relied on immunoSEQ multiplex PCR, and the TCRdb table lists in-frame clones only, not all of them. This table has 90,000 to 150,000 clones, less than 65% appearing once. Trimming at V came to 5 bases and at J to 8 bases, leaving 14 bases not matched to a gene. This CDR3 is 17 amino acids long. The V gene's germline CDR1 is SGHAT and CDR2 FQNNGV. V gene TRBV11-2 combines with J gene TRBJ2-2; 10 nucleotides align to TRBD2. This sequence was found in a man aged 35 to 55 in good health and CMV-seropositive. Specimen: PBMCs. CDR3 sequence: CASSPMGLAGVLGELFF. The CDR3 nucleotides read TGTGCCAGCAGCCCGATGGGGCTAGCGGGAGTCTTGGGGGAGCTGTTTTTT.